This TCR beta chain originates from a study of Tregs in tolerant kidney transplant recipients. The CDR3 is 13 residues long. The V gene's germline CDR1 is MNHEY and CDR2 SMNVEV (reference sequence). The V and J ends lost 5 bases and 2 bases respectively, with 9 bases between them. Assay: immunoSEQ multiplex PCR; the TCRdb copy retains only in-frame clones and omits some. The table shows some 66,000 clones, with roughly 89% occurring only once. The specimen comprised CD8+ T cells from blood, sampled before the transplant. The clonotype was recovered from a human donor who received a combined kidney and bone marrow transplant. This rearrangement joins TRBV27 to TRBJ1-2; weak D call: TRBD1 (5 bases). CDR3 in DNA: TGTGCCAGCAGTCCGTACAGGAACTATGGCTACACCTTC. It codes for CASSPYRNYGYTF.